This is a list of T cell receptor beta chains from one sample in a study of blood T cell repertoires in COVID-19. Method: immunoSEQ multiplex PCR; TCRdb's copy keeps in-frame clones and lacks some. The table has about 160,000 clones, about 85% seen once. Sequencing input: peripheral blood. All receptors derive from a woman in her fifties or sixties with COVID-19, enrolled during active disease. The CDR3 runs from the conserved cysteine through the conserved F or W. D genes are given only for firm matches. The listing skips clone size in some rows; elsewhere it reads once, few, many or a size class.

>-|TRBJ2-7|TRBV3-1/TRBV3-2|TRBD2
TGTGCCAGCAGCCCCCCGCTGGAGTTAGCGGGGGGCGAGCAGTACTTC
CASSPPLELAGGEQYF
>-|TRBJ1-6|TRBV30|-
TGTGCCTGGAGTGTCAGGAACCCTGTTAATAATTCACCCCTCCACTTT
CAWSVRNPVNNSPLHF
>-|TRBJ2-1|TRBV7-3|TRBD1
TGTGCCAGCAGCCAAAACAGGGGTGGTGAGCAGTTCTTC
CASSQNRGGEQFF
>-|TRBJ2-7|TRBV10-3|TRBD1
TGTGCCACCTCCTCATTTTCTGGACAGGGGGCGTACGAGCAGTACTTC
CATSSFSGQGAYEQYF
>-|TRBJ2-2|TRBV2|TRBD1
TGTGCCAGCAGTACTCGGACAGGGAACACCGGGGAGCTGTTTTTT
CASSTRTGNTGELFF
>-|TRBJ2-1|TRBV25-1|-
TGTGCCAGCAGTGAAGCCCCCTTTAGCGGTCGGGTCCATGAGCAGTTCTTC
CASSEAPFSGRVHEQFF
>-|TRBJ1-5|TRBV18|TRBD1
TGTGCCAGCTCACACGGACAGGGTTACGGCAATCAGCCCCAGCATTTT
CASSHGQGYGNQPQHF
>-|TRBJ2-3|TRBV4-1|TRBD1
TGCGCCAGCAGCCAAGATCCGGGGCCAAGGGGGCGAGATACGCAGTATTTT
CASSQDPGPRGRDTQYF
>-|TRBJ1-4|TRBV18|TRBD1
TGTGCCAGCTCACGAAACAGGGGGTCAACTAATGAAAAACTGTTTTTT
CASSRNRGSTNEKLFF
>-|TRBJ1-4|TRBV7-9|-
TGTGCCAGCAGCCCGTGGGACCCCCGGGGGGAAAAACTGTTTTTT
CASSPWDPRGEKLFF
>-|TRBJ1-2|TRBV11-2|-
TGTGCCAGCAGCCTGGCAGCTAACTATGGCTACACCTTC
CASSLAANYGYTF
>-|TRBJ1-1|TRBV6-1|-
TGTGCCAGCAGTGAATGGGGGGGCTACACTGAAGCTTTCTTT
CASSEWGGYTEAFF
>-|TRBJ1-5|TRBV6-5|-
TGTGCCAGCAGTTACCGGGGGGTCAATCAGCCCCAGCATTTT
CASSYRGVNQPQHF
>-|TRBJ2-4|TRBV19|TRBD2
TGTGCCAGTAGTATCTCAGGGAGGGGTCGAGCCAAAAACATTCAGTACTTC
CASSISGRGRAKNIQYF
>-|TRBJ2-3|TRBV14|-
TGTGCCAGCAGCCCCGGGTATCGCACAGATACGCAGTATTTT
CASSPGYRTDTQYF
>-|TRBJ2-1|TRBV7-3|-
TGTGCCAGCAGCTTATTTTTCGGGAACCATGAGCAGTTCTTC
CASSLFFGNHEQFF
>few|TRBJ1-1|TRBV19|-
TGTGCCAGTAGTATAGAAGGGGGCACTGAAGCTTTCTTT
CASSIEGGTEAFF
>few|TRBJ1-1|TRBV7-2|-
TGTGCCAGCAGCTTATTTGCAGGGGTGAACACTGAAGCTTTCTTT
CASSLFAGVNTEAFF
>few|TRBJ1-3|TRBV18|-
TGTGCCAGCTCACCCCCCGGACTGGGAACTGGAAACACCATATATTTT
CASSPPGLGTGNTIYF
>-|TRBJ2-5|TRBV2|-
TGTGCCAGCACCAGCAGGACCCGACAGGCAGAGACCCAGTACTTC
CASTSRTRQAETQYF
>-|TRBJ1-2|TRBV5-5|-
TGTGCCAGCAGCTTTCGGTCTAACTATGGCTACACCTTC
CASSFRSNYGYTF
>-|TRBJ2-7|TRBV25-1|TRBD1
TGTGCCAGCAGTGGGTGGACAGGGAACTCCTACGAGCAGTACTTC
CASSGWTGNSYEQYF
>-|TRBJ1-2|TRBV6-5|-
TGTGCCAGCAGTTCAGGGTACTCTGGCTACACCTTC
CASSSGYSGYTF
>-|TRBJ1-2|TRBV15|-
TGTGCCACCAGCAGAGGGGACACCAAGAGAGGCTACACCTTC
CATSRGDTKRGYTF
>-|TRBJ1-2|TRBV3-1/TRBV3-2|-
TGTGCCAGCAGCTCTCGGGGACTCCTGGACTATGGCTACACCTTC
CASSSRGLLDYGYTF
>once|TRBJ2-1|TRBV10-3|TRBD2
TGTGCCGCCGGGACTAGCGGGGGGGCGGGGTACAATGAGCAGTTCTTC
CAAGTSGGAGYNEQFF
>-|TRBJ2-5|TRBV2|TRBD2
TGTGCCAGCAGATTTAGGACTAGCGGTAAAGAGACCCAGTACTTC
CASRFRTSGKETQYF
>-|TRBJ1-1|TRBV5-1|-
TGCGCCAGCGCCACCGGGAGTTACACTGAAGCTTTCTTT
CASATGSYTEAFF
>-|TRBJ2-2|TRBV7-9|-
TGTGCCAGCAGCTTAGCGCTCAGGTTGGGCACCGGGGAGCTGTTTTTT
CASSLALRLGTGELFF
>-|TRBJ1-1|TRBV9|TRBD1
TGTGCCAGCAGCCCATCACAGGGGGTATACACTGAAGCTTTCTTT
CASSPSQGVYTEAFF
>-|TRBJ1-1|TRBV30|TRBD1
TGTGCCTGGATGGGACAGGGGTTCACTGAAGCTTTCTTT
CAWMGQGFTEAFF
>once|TRBJ2-7|TRBV11-2|-
TGTGCCAGCAGCAGCTACAGGGCCGGCGAGCAGTACTTC
CASSSYRAGEQYF
>-|TRBJ2-4|TRBV5-1|TRBD2
TGCGCCAGCAGCTTGGAAGCGGGGGGTAACAAAAACATTCAGTACTTC
CASSLEAGGNKNIQYF
>-|TRBJ1-1|TRBV20-1|-
TGCAGTGCTAGGAGACACCCTGAAGCTTTCTTT
CSARRHPEAFF
>-|TRBJ1-6|TRBV7-8|-
TGTGCCAGCAGCCCGCTGGGGGGGAATTCACCCCTCCACTTT
CASSPLGGNSPLHF
>-|TRBJ2-2|TRBV7-9|-
TGTGCCAGCAGCTTACAAGGGGTCCTCAACACCGGGGAGCTGTTTTTT
CASSLQGVLNTGELFF
>-|TRBJ1-2|TRBV3-1/TRBV3-2|-
TGTGCCAGCAACACCCGGGCAGGGGCCCATGGCTACACCTTC
CASNTRAGAHGYTF